Included here is one T cell receptor (beta chain) sequence, with context. Its target is not known. Assay: immunoSEQ multiplex PCR; the TCRdb copy retains only in-frame clones and omits some. The sample has hundreds of thousands of clones, roughly 90% seen once. The sample belongs to a study of Ad26.COV2.S vaccination and SARS-CoV-2 variants. Study-level results: Vaccine recipients showed a spike-specific TCR breadth that was higher than in placebo recipients. Spike-specific CD8+ and CD4+ T cell responses reportedly showed substantial breadth after vaccination.

With 0 bases clipped from V and 0 bases from J, the junction kept 11 bases outside the gene matches. In germline, CDR1 is MNHEY, CDR2 SVGEGT. The CDR3 loop spans 20 amino acids. Treatment here: around 19 received Ad26.COV2.S at low or high dose, single or two shots; 5 received placebo; per-sample allocation not given. Samples analyzed were those drawn on day 63 after the first vaccine or placebo injection. The clonotype was recovered from a person aged 18-65 years who received the Ad26.COV2.S COVID-19 vaccine or a placebo. The input for sequencing was peripheral blood, taken in a trial of Ad26.COV2.S vaccine versus placebo. This chain connects TRBV6-2 or TRBV6-3 to TRBJ1-6, with 7 bases aligning to TRBD1. CDR3 nucleotide sequence: TGTGCCAGCAGTTACTCGACTGGCGTACAGGGGAGCTCCTATAATTCACCCCTCCACTTT. Translated: CASSYSTGVQGSSYNSPLHF.